This T cell receptor beta chain appears in the sequencing data of a study of identical twins. A few counts support this clonotype. Healthy Caucasians made up all donors. TCRdb re-called the 5' RACE reads with MiXCR, one entry per CDR3 protein. The table lists around 530,000 distinct CDR3 sequences, 13% to 15% of them singletons. Losses at the gene ends were 0 bases for V and 0 bases for J; bases not matched to a gene: 9. The V gene's germline CDR1 is DFQATT and CDR2 SNEGSKA (reference sequence). There are 17 residues in the CDR3. Another study also made use of these data, one on yellow fever vaccine responses in identical twins.

The rearrangement joins TRBV20-1 to TRBJ2-3; TRBD2 matches 7 bases. Sample: CD4+ T cells sorted from blood. This clonotype was obtained from a young woman in good health. The CDR3 region is CSARDPGLTTSTDTQYF. The CDR3 bases are TGCAGTGCTAGAGATCCGGGACTAACGACTAGCACAGATACGCAGTATTTT.